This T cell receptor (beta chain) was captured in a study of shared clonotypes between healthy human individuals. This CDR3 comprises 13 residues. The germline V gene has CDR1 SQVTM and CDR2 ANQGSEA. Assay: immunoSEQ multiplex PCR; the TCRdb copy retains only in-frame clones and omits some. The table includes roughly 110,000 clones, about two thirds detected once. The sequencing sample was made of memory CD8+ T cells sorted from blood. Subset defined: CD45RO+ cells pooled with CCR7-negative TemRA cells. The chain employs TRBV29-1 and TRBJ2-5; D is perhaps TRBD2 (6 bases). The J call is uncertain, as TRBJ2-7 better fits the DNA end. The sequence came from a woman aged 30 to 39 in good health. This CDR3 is CSATLANAYEQYF. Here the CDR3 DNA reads TGCAGCGCAACACTAGCAAACGCCTACGAGCAGTACTTC.